Below are 10 T cell receptor beta chains sequenced from a single sample in a study of T cells during gluten challenge in celiac disease. Sorted cells: tetramer+, CD3+, CD4+, CD45RA-, CD62L-, integrin beta7+. Paired single-cell TRA and TRB sequences were amplified by three nested PCRs with multiplexed primers. One entry per CDR3 protein, called by TCRdb with MiXCR from the single-cell sequencing reads. The repertoire holds 300 to 400 distinct CDR3 sequences, with about 33% as singletons. This specimen consisted of gluten-specific CD4+ T cells sorted from blood using tetramers, obtained at baseline or on day 6, 14 or 28 of gluten challenge (not recorded which). The receptors derive from a male donor with celiac disease.

This rearrangement joins TRBV7-6 to TRBJ2-5; 11 nucleotides line up with TRBD2. CDR3 length equals 15 residues. Germline loops: CDR1 SGHVS, CDR2 FNYEAQ. J was trimmed by 5 bases and V by 4 bases; bases with no gene match: 6. The CDR3 loop reads CASSWLAGGSETQYF. The CDR3 nucleotides read TGTGCCAGCAGCTGGCTAGCGGGAGGCAGCGAGACCCAGTACTTC.

This chain connects TRBV4-2 to TRBJ2-2; TRBD2 matches 12 bases. Germline CDR1 LGHNA, CDR2 YNFKEQ. This CDR3 contains 17 residues. V lost 8 bases, J lost 6 bases, and 13 bases stayed unmatched. The CDR3 DNA follows: TGTGCCAGCCAAGATCCGGTGACTAGCGGGAGAGCCGGGGAGCTGTTTTTT. Its translation: CASQDPVTSGRAGELFF.

This clonotype was found a few times. This rearrangement joins TRBV4-3 to TRBJ1-6; 7 bases map to TRBD1. V was clipped by 4 bases and J by 7 bases; unmatched bases: 10. Germline assignment: CDR1 LGHNA and CDR2 YSLEER. The length of the CDR3 is 16 residues. The CDR3 sequence: CASSLGLTGPNSPLHF. Here the CDR3 DNA reads TGCGCCAGCAGCCTTGGGTTGACAGGGCCCAATTCACCCCTCCACTTT.

The chain recombines TRBV5-1 with TRBJ2-3, with TRBD2 matching over 10 bases. This CDR3 comprises 16 residues. J gave up 4 bases and V 4 bases, and 9 bases lay outside the gene matches. The V gene's germline CDR1 is SGHRS and CDR2 YFSETQ. The CDR3: CASSHGAAGGADTQYF. CDR3 sequence (DNA): TGCGCCAGCAGCCATGGGGCAGCGGGAGGGGCAGATACGCAGTATTTT.

The V gene is TRBV28, the J gene TRBJ2-7; 9 bases agree with TRBD1. The CDR3 is made up of 15 amino acids. Losses at the gene ends were 5 bases for V and 6 bases for J; bases not matched to a gene: 11. From germline, CDR1 is MDHEN and CDR2 SYDVKM. The chain's CDR3 is CASSLVGQGRSEQYF. In DNA form, the CDR3 reads TGTGCCAGCAGTCTCGTGGGACAGGGCAGGTCCGAGCAGTACTTC.

This clonotype has just a few counts. V usage is TRBV7-2 and J usage is TRBJ2-5; 7 nucleotides agree with TRBD2. V lost 2 bases, J lost 7 bases, and 10 bases stayed unmatched. The CDR3 extends over 15 amino acids. Per germline, CDR1 SGHTA and CDR2 FQGNSA. The CDR3 reads CASSLRAGDGGTQYF. The CDR3 DNA follows: TGTGCCAGCAGCTTACGGGCGGGAGATGGGGGGACCCAGTACTTC. The full variable domain, with the rest looked up from reference TRBV7-2 and TRBJ2-5, is GAGVSQSPSNKVTEKGKDVELRCDPISGHTALYWYRQSLGQGLEFLIYFQGNSAPDKSGLPSDRFSAERTGGSVSTLTIQRTQQEDSAVYLCASSLRAGDGGTQYFGPGTRLLVL.

In its sample, this clonotype ranks as medium-sized. The DNA for the CDR3 is TGTGCCAGCAGCTTCAGGAGTTTTGATACGCAGTATTTT. Its protein is CASSFRSFDTQYF. The chain joins TRBV7-3 to TRBJ2-3; D is unclear. Germline V gene sequence: CDR1 SGHTA, CDR2 FQGTGA. V shed 3 bases and J shed 6 bases, with 10 bases lying between them. The CDR3 consists of 13 residues.

This clonotype was found a few times. This chain joins TRBV29-1 and TRBJ2-5, with D tentatively TRBD1 or TRBD2 (5 bases each). V shed 2 bases and J shed 2 bases, with 9 bases lying between them. CDR3 length equals 13 residues. CDR1 and CDR2 from the germline V gene are SQVTM and ANQGSEA. CDR3 residues: CSVEWGWQETQYF. The CDR3 DNA reads as TGCAGCGTTGAATGGGGGTGGCAAGAGACCCAGTACTTC. Combining the CDR3 with reference TRBV29-1 and TRBJ2-5 gives the whole variable domain SAVISQKPSRDICQRGTSLTIQCQVDSQVTMMFWYRQQPGQSLTLIATANQGSEATYESGFVIDKFPISRPNLTFSTLTVSNMSPEDSSIYLCSVEWGWQETQYFGPGTRLLVL.

This clonotype was counted once. The chain employs TRBV7-2 and TRBJ2-5; TRBD2 is a possible D gene (7 bases). V was pared by 1 base and J by 0 bases, with 15 bases between. This CDR3 spans 17 amino acids. Germline V CDR1 and CDR2: SGHTA, FQGNSA. As DNA, the CDR3 is TGTGCCAGCAGCTTAGTGGGCGGGGGCGCATACCAAGAGACCCAGTACTTC. Residues: CASSLVGGGAYQETQYF.

The rearrangement uses TRBV19 and TRBJ1-5; 8 nucleotides line up with TRBD1. Trimming cost V 5 bases and J 6 bases; bases outside gene matches: 15. Germline V gene data show CDR1 as LNHDA and CDR2 as SQIVND (reference sequence). The length of the CDR3 is 17 residues. The CDR3 DNA reads TGTGCCAGTAGTGAAGGGGGGCGGGACAGGCACCCTCAGCCCCAGCATTTT. As protein: CASSEGGRDRHPQPQHF.